This entry describes one T cell receptor (beta chain). It lacks a known antigen. Base qualities were left out, and no much larger clone turns up one base away. Receptors were amplified or captured by 5' RACE. TCRdb lists the instrument as Illumina HiSeq 2500. A second PCR of about 6 to 11 cycles was run with a J-beta primer mix and a sample-barcoded 5' primer. Each TCR beta cDNA molecule received a unique molecular identifier from a template-switch 5' adaptor carrying 12 random nucleotides. Each sample yielded at least 2.5 million CDR3-containing paired-end reads. First-strand cDNA was synthesized from all RNA with the Mint cDNA synthesis kit, primed by a TRBC-specific oligonucleotide. Following uracil-DNA glycosylase treatment, all cDNA underwent a first 18-cycle PCR with the universal primers M1SS and BC2_uni_R. On the study's bioinformatics: For normalization, 1 million high-quality reads were randomly selected from each sample, with every read carrying a distinct molecular identifier. Instead of being binned into consensus sequences, reads with shared molecular identifiers were discarded. MiTCR, set to a Q25 quality threshold and the strictest error-elimination algorithm, was used for CDR3 identification, clonotype clustering and error correction. A nonparametric unseen species model with Euler transformation was used to estimate lower-bound total TCR beta diversity. TCRdb reprocessed the public reads (quality trimming at Q25 with fastp, clone calling with MiXCR) and kept in-frame beta chains. Merged by CDR3 protein, the rows form single entries marked with the most common genes and DNA. TCRdb's processing, not the study's, gives the V and J calls here. Here the sample has 1.5 million to 2 million distinct CDR3 sequences; roughly 30% occur a single time. The biggest ten clones account for 7.7% of the sample.

The data derive from a study of blood T cells in healthy people across ages (dated by TCRdb to the mid-2010s). About the full investigation: Template switching captured roughly one uniquely barcoded TCR beta cDNA molecule per two T cells in model experiments. To track age-related changes in TCR beta repertoire diversity, the study relied on deep sequencing normalized with unique cDNA molecular identifiers. The donors were split into four age groups: young (average 16 years), middle-aged (around 40), aged (more than 60) and long-lived (under 90). To avoid experimental bias, donors of different ages were spread randomly across the sequencing lanes. The study analyzed two additional independent replicas of 1 million unique cDNA reads from the same blood draw for two donors, one aged 18 to 30 and one aged 80 or older. The investigation overall reported the following: Estimates of total diversity from one million sequenced T cells were regarded as lower bounds and underestimates. The long-lived group showed more naive CD4+ T cells, fewer expanded clones and increased TCR diversity than the aged group, suggesting age selection. Because the CMV infection status of the donors was unknown, age-related changes in expanded clonotypes may potentially have been confounded. Bulk unsorted PBMC profiling prevented conclusive comparison of naive and antigen-experienced compartments. A strong correlation was found between observed TCR beta diversity and the percentage of naive T cells measured by flow cytometry. As age increased, observed TCR beta diversity per million T cells dropped in a roughly linear way, and a significant reduction was already evident by age about 40.

The donors were 40 or so Caucasian individuals from Russia, aged roughly 6 to 100 years, who were systemically healthy. Each donor gave about 9.8 milliliters of peripheral blood, drawn into EDTA-treated Vacutainer tubes. Ficoll-Paque density-gradient centrifugation was used to isolate PBMCs, with at least 6.5 million obtained per sample. Trizol reagent was used to extract total RNA from the PBMCs, yielding at least 5.5 micrograms per sample. Naive CD45RAhigh/CD27high T cell percentages were measured by flow cytometry on a PBMC aliquot from every donor. The germline V gene provides CDR1 MDHEN and CDR2 SYDVKM. The germline V end is reduced by 6 bases and the J end by 4 bases; junction bases left unmatched: 8. The CDR3 goes from the cysteine to the phenylalanine over 16 residues. The entry retains the CDR3 DNA only, 48 bases that are in frame from base 1.

In this chain, TRBV28 is recombined with TRBJ2-1, and 11 bases in between align with TRBD2. Material for sequencing was blood. This TCR derives from a woman in her 30s in good health. CDR3 protein: CASRPLAGASYNEQFF. The bases read TGTGCCAGCAGACCACTAGCGGGGGCTTCGTACAATGAGCAGTTCTTC.